The T cell receptor (beta chain) described here comes from a study of blood T cell repertoires in COVID-19. For the study at large: Material from acute and convalescent COVID-19 was sourced from the United States, Italy and Spain. From T cells, B-cell-depleted T cells, or PBMCs came the material, which was cDNA or gDNA.

This CDR3 is built from 17 residues. Trimming left V 0 bases short and J 4 bases short, with 18 bases between. Germline loops: CDR1 LGHDT, CDR2 YNNKEL (reference sequence). Assay: immunoSEQ multiplex PCR; the TCRdb copy retains only in-frame clones and omits some. The repertoire has under 110,000 clones, 76% of them found once; the top ten carry 6.2%. Sample: peripheral blood. This receptor was taken from an elderly man with COVID-19, enrolled during active disease. The chain links TRBV3-1 (or the pseudogene TRBV3-2) to TRBJ1-2, with D tentatively TRBD1 (6 bases). DNA of the CDR3: TGTGCCAGCAGCCAAGAAATCATTGGGGGCTCCTTCTATGGCTACACCTTC. Translated, it gives CASSQEIIGGSFYGYTF.